A selection of T cell receptor beta chains follows, all from one sample in a study of cytomegalovirus exposure and HLA in healthy donors. Only in-frame clones appear in the TCRdb table, and some are missing; sequencing was by immunoSEQ multiplex PCR. This sample yields more than 55,000 clones, of which 80% are seen a single time; 3.5% to 4% belongs to the top ten. Material: PBMCs. The source is a middle-aged woman in good health and CMV-seronegative. Both conserved end residues are part of each CDR3. The order of the fields is clone size, D gene, J gene, V gene, CDR3 DNA, CDR3 protein. The D gene is left open where the match is weak. For some rows the clone size is stated as once, few or many, or as a class when expanded; others skip it.

clone size: .; D gene: TRBD1; J gene: TRBJ1-5; V gene: TRBV7-2; CDR3 DNA: TGTGCCAGCAGCTTAGCCGGGACAGGACCCTATAGCAATCAGCCCCAGCATTTT; CDR3 protein: CASSLAGTGPYSNQPQHF
clone size: few; D gene: .; J gene: TRBJ1-5; V gene: TRBV25-1; CDR3 DNA: TGTGCCAGCAGCTCGACGGGTTTTCAGCCCCAGCATTTT; CDR3 protein: CASSSTGFQPQHF
clone size: .; D gene: TRBD2; J gene: TRBJ2-1; V gene: TRBV5-1; CDR3 DNA: TGCGCCAGCAGCTTGGGGTATCGGGGGGGCACGGGAACCTACAATGAGCAGTTCTTC; CDR3 protein: CASSLGYRGGTGTYNEQFF
clone size: .; D gene: .; J gene: TRBJ1-5; V gene: TRBV30; CDR3 DNA: TGTGCCTGGAGTTCCGGGATGAATCAGCCCCAGCATTTT; CDR3 protein: CAWSSGMNQPQHF
clone size: few; D gene: .; J gene: TRBJ1-5; V gene: TRBV28; CDR3 DNA: TGTGCCAGCAGTTTACCTCAGGGTAGCAATCAGCCCCAGCATTTT; CDR3 protein: CASSLPQGSNQPQHF
clone size: .; D gene: TRBD1; J gene: TRBJ1-4; V gene: TRBV30; CDR3 DNA: TGTGCCTGGGGGACAGGGAGGGCTGAAAAACTGTTTTTT; CDR3 protein: CAWGTGRAEKLFF
clone size: .; D gene: .; J gene: TRBJ1-1; V gene: TRBV2; CDR3 DNA: TGTGCCAGCAGTGAATCATCAACTTCGAACACTGAAGCTTTCTTT; CDR3 protein: CASSESSTSNTEAFF
clone size: few; D gene: .; J gene: TRBJ2-1; V gene: TRBV6-4; CDR3 DNA: TGTGCCAGCAGCCTGGCGGAGATCTACAATGAGCAGTTCTTC; CDR3 protein: CASSLAEIYNEQFF
clone size: .; D gene: TRBD1; J gene: TRBJ2-3; V gene: TRBV5-1; CDR3 DNA: TGCGCCAGCAGCTTGGGGGACAGGGGGCTCGGAGATACGCAGTATTTT; CDR3 protein: CASSLGDRGLGDTQYF
clone size: .; D gene: TRBD1; J gene: TRBJ1-2; V gene: TRBV25-1; CDR3 DNA: TGTGCCAGCAGTGAGGGGACAGGAACCCCTAACTATGGCTACACCTTC; CDR3 protein: CASSEGTGTPNYGYTF
clone size: .; D gene: .; J gene: TRBJ2-3; V gene: TRBV7-9; CDR3 DNA: TGTGCCAGCAGCTTAGTGGGGGCCAGCCACACAGATACGCAGTATTTT; CDR3 protein: CASSLVGASHTDTQYF
clone size: .; D gene: TRBD1; J gene: TRBJ2-2; V gene: TRBV18; CDR3 DNA: TGTGCCAGCTCCCTGGGACAGGGGACCGGGGAGCTGTTTTTT; CDR3 protein: CASSLGQGTGELFF
clone size: .; D gene: .; J gene: TRBJ2-1; V gene: TRBV19; CDR3 DNA: TGTGCCAGTACCCCTGAAGGGCGGGATGAGCAGTTCTTC; CDR3 protein: CASTPEGRDEQFF
clone size: .; D gene: .; J gene: TRBJ2-1; V gene: TRBV28; CDR3 DNA: TGTGCCAGCAGCCCTGGGGGCGGTTCCTACAATGAGCAGTTCTTC; CDR3 protein: CASSPGGGSYNEQFF
clone size: .; D gene: .; J gene: TRBJ1-1; V gene: TRBV9; CDR3 DNA: TGTGCCAGCAACGACGGGGTTAGGACTGAAGCTTTCTTT; CDR3 protein: CASNDGVRTEAFF
clone size: .; D gene: TRBD1; J gene: TRBJ2-2; V gene: TRBV4-1; CDR3 DNA: TGCGCCAGCAGCATCCGGACAGGGAGCACCGGGGAGCTGTTTTTT; CDR3 protein: CASSIRTGSTGELFF
clone size: .; D gene: TRBD2; J gene: TRBJ2-2; V gene: TRBV14; CDR3 DNA: TGTGCCAGCAGCCCTCTCCTAGCGGGAGGAAGCGGGGAGCTGTTTTTT; CDR3 protein: CASSPLLAGGSGELFF
clone size: .; D gene: .; J gene: TRBJ2-6; V gene: TRBV28; CDR3 DNA: TGTGCCAGCAGTTTAATGGCACCTGGGGCCAACGTCCTGACTTTC; CDR3 protein: CASSLMAPGANVLTF
clone size: .; D gene: TRBD1; J gene: TRBJ1-4; V gene: TRBV28; CDR3 DNA: TGTGCCAGCAGTAAAGCCGGACAGGGATGGAATGAAAAACTGTTTTTT; CDR3 protein: CASSKAGQGWNEKLFF
clone size: .; D gene: .; J gene: TRBJ1-5; V gene: TRBV6-1; CDR3 DNA: TGTGCCAGCAGCATAGGAGGGCTAAGGGATCAGCCCCAGCATTTT; CDR3 protein: CASSIGGLRDQPQHF
clone size: .; D gene: TRBD2; J gene: TRBJ2-7; V gene: TRBV29-1; CDR3 DNA: TGCAGCGTTGAAGGCGCTAGCGGGAGTGCCCCCTACGAGCAGTACTTC; CDR3 protein: CSVEGASGSAPYEQYF
clone size: .; D gene: TRBD1; J gene: TRBJ1-5; V gene: TRBV7-9; CDR3 DNA: TGTGCCAGCAGTAGGACAGGGGGCGGCAATCAGCCCCAGCATTTT; CDR3 protein: CASSRTGGGNQPQHF
clone size: .; D gene: .; J gene: TRBJ2-7; V gene: TRBV5-1; CDR3 DNA: TGCGCCAGCAGCTTGGGGGACATGTTGACCTACGAGCAGTACTTC; CDR3 protein: CASSLGDMLTYEQYF
clone size: .; D gene: .; J gene: TRBJ2-2; V gene: TRBV4-3; CDR3 DNA: TGCGCCAGCAGCCAAGAACGGAGTGTGGAGCTGTTTTTT; CDR3 protein: CASSQERSVELFF
clone size: few; D gene: TRBD1; J gene: TRBJ2-7; V gene: TRBV5-4; CDR3 DNA: TGTGCCAGCAGCGTTCCGGGACAGCCGTACGAGCAGTACTTC; CDR3 protein: CASSVPGQPYEQYF
clone size: .; D gene: .; J gene: TRBJ1-5; V gene: TRBV10-2; CDR3 DNA: TGCGCCAGCAGTGAGTCCCCGGGAAATAGCAATCAGCCCCAGCATTTT; CDR3 protein: CASSESPGNSNQPQHF
clone size: .; D gene: TRBD2; J gene: TRBJ2-7; V gene: TRBV9; CDR3 DNA: TGTGCCAGCAGCGTAGATGCTAGCGGGAAGGGGTCCTACGAGCAGTACTTC; CDR3 protein: CASSVDASGKGSYEQYF
clone size: few; D gene: .; J gene: TRBJ1-1; V gene: TRBV6-5; CDR3 DNA: TGTGCCAGCAGTTACGGTCGAGTAACTGAAGCTTTCTTT; CDR3 protein: CASSYGRVTEAFF
clone size: once; D gene: TRBD2; J gene: TRBJ2-1; V gene: TRBV9; CDR3 DNA: TGTGCCAGCAGCGTATTCGGCCAGCGGGAGATCAATGAGCAGTTCTTC; CDR3 protein: CASSVFGQREINEQFF
clone size: .; D gene: TRBD1; J gene: TRBJ2-7; V gene: TRBV29-1; CDR3 DNA: TGCAGCGTTGTCGGGACAGGGCATTACGAGCAGTACTTC; CDR3 protein: CSVVGTGHYEQYF
clone size: .; D gene: .; J gene: TRBJ1-1; V gene: TRBV28; CDR3 DNA: TGTGCCAGCAGTTTTCGGACAGCCAACACTGAAGCTTTCTTT; CDR3 protein: CASSFRTANTEAFF
clone size: .; D gene: .; J gene: TRBJ2-1; V gene: TRBV6-5; CDR3 DNA: TGTGCCAGCAGTACGGCGCAGGGGGGTAATGAGCAGTTCTTC; CDR3 protein: CASSTAQGGNEQFF
clone size: few; D gene: .; J gene: TRBJ2-7; V gene: TRBV6-5; CDR3 DNA: TGTGCCAGCAGTTTGCAGGGGTCCTACGAGCAGTACTTC; CDR3 protein: CASSLQGSYEQYF
clone size: .; D gene: TRBD1; J gene: TRBJ1-3; V gene: TRBV9; CDR3 DNA: TGTGCCAGCAGCGTAGGTGGGTACAGGGGGCCTGGAAACACCATATATTTT; CDR3 protein: CASSVGGYRGPGNTIYF
clone size: once; D gene: TRBD2; J gene: TRBJ2-1; V gene: TRBV19; CDR3 DNA: TGTGCCAGTAGTATAGGTCCTGTGGGGAGGGCCTACAATGAGCAGTTCTTC; CDR3 protein: CASSIGPVGRAYNEQFF
clone size: .; D gene: TRBD1; J gene: TRBJ2-7; V gene: TRBV29-1; CDR3 DNA: TGCAGCGTTGAATTGGTCCACAGGGGGTACGAGCAGTACTTC; CDR3 protein: CSVELVHRGYEQYF
clone size: .; D gene: .; J gene: TRBJ1-2; V gene: TRBV19; CDR3 DNA: TGTGCCAGTAGTATCGGGGGGAATGGCTACACCTTC; CDR3 protein: CASSIGGNGYTF